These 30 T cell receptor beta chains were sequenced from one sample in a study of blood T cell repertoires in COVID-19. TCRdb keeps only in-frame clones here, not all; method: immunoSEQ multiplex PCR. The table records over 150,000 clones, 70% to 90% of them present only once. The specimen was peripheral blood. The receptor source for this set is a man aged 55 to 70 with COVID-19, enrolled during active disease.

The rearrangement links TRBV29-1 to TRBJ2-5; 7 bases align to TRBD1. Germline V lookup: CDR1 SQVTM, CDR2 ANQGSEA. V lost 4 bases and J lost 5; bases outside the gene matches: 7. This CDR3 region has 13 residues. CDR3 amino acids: CSVARQGRETQYF. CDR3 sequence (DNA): TGCAGCGTTGCCCGACAGGGTAGGGAGACCCAGTACTTC.

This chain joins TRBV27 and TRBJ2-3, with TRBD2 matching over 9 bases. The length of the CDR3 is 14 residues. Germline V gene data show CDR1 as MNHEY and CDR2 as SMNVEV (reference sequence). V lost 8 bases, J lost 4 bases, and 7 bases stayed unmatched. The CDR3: CASGGGGRSDTQYF. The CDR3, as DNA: TGTGCCAGCGGCGGGGGGGGCCGTTCAGATACGCAGTATTTT.

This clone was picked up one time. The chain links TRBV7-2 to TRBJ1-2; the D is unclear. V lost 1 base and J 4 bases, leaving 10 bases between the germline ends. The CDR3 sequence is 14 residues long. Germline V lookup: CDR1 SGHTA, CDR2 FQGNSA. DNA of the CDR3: TGTGCCAGCAGCTTAGGCTTGGCGGGCTATGGCTACACCTTC. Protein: CASSLGLAGYGYTF.

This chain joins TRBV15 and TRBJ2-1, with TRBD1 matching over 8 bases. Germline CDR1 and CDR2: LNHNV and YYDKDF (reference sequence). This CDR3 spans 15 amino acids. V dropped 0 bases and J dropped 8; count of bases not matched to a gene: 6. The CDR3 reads CATSRETGGLHEQFF. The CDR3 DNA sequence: TGTGCCACCAGCAGAGAAACAGGGGGATTGCATGAGCAGTTCTTC.

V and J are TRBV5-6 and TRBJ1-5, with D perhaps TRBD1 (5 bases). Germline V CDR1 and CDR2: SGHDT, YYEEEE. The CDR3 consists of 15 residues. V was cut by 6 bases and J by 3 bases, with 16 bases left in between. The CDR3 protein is CASTLGQGLNQPQHF. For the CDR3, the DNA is TGTGCCAGCACTCTCGGGCAGGGACTCAATCAGCCCCAGCATTTT. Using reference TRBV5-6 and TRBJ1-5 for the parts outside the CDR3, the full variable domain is DAGVTQSPTHLIKTRGQQVTLRCSPKSGHDTVSWYQQALGQGPQFIFQYYEEEERQRGNFPDRFSGHQFPNYSSELNVNALLLGDSALYLCASTLGQGLNQPQHFGDGTRLSIL.

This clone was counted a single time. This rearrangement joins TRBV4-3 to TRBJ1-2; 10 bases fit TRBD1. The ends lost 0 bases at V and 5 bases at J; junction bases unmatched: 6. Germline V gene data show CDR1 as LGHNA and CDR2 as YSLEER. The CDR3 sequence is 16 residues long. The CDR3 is CASSQEKPGQGYGYTF. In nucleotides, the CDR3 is TGCGCCAGCAGCCAAGAAAAACCGGGACAGGGGTATGGCTACACCTTC.

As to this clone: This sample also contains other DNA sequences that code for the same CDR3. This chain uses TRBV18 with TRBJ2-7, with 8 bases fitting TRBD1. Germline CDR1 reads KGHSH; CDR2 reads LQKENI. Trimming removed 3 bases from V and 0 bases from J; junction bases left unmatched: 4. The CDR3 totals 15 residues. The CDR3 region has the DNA TGTGCCAGCTCACCCGGGACAGGTAACTCCTACGAGCAGTACTTC. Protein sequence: CASSPGTGNSYEQYF.

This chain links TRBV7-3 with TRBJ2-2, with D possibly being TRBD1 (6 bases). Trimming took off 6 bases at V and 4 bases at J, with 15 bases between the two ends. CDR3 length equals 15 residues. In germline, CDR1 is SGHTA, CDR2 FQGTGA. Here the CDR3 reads CASRPTGQVTGELFF. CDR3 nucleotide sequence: TGTGCCAGCAGACCAACGGGACAAGTCACCGGGGAGCTGTTTTTT.

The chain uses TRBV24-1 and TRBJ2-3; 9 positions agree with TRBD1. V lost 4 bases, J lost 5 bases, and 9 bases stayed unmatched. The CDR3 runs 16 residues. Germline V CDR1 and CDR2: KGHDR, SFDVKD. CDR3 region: CATSDLGTGRQDTQYF. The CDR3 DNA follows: TGTGCCACCAGTGACCTTGGGACAGGGCGTCAAGATACGCAGTATTTT.

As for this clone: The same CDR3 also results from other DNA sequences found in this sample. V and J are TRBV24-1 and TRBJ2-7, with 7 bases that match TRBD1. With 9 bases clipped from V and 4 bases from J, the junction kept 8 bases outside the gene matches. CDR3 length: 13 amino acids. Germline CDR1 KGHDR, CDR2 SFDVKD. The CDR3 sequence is CATSETGTYEQYF. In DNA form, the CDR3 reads TGTGCCACCTCGGAGACAGGGACGTACGAGCAGTACTTC.

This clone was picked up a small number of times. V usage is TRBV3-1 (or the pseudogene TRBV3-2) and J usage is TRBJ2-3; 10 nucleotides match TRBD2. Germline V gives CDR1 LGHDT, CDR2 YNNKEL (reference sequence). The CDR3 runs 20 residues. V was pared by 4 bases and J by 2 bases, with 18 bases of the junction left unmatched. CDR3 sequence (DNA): TGTGCCAGCAGCCCACAAATAGCGGGGGGACGCAGTCGATACACAGATACGCAGTATTTT. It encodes CASSPQIAGGRSRYTDTQYF.

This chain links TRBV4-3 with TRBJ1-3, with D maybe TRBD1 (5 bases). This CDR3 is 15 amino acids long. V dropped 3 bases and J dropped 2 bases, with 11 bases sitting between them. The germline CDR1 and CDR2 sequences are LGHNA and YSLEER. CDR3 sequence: CASSHSPRAGNTIYF. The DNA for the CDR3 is TGCGCCAGCAGCCATTCCCCCAGGGCTGGAAACACCATATATTTT.

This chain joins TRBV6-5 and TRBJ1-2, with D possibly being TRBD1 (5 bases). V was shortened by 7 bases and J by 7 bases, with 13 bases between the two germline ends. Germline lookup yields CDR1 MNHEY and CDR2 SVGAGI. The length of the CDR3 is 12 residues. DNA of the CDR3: TGTGCCAGCAAATTAGGGGCTGGTGGCTACACCTTC. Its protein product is CASKLGAGGYTF.

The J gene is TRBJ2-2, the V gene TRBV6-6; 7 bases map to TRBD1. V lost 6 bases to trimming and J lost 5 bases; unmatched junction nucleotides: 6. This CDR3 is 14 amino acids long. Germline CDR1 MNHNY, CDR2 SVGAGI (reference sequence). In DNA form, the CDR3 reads TGTGCCAGCAGCCCGACAGGGTGGACCGGGGAGCTGTTTTTT. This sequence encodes CASSPTGWTGELFF.

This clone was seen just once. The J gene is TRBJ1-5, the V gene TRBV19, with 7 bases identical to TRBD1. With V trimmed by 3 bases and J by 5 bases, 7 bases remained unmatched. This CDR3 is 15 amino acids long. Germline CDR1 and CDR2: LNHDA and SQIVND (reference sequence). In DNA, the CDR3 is TGTGCCAGTAGTATTCGGGCAGGGGGAGATCAGCCCCAGCATTTT. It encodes CASSIRAGGDQPQHF.

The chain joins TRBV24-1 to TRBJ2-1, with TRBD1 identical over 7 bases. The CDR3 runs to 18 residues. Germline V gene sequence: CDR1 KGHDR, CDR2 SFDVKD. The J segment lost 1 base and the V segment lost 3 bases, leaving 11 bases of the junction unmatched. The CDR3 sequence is CATSDLSRPGQSYNEQFF. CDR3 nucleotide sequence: TGTGCCACCAGTGATCTATCTCGTCCGGGACAGTCCTACAATGAGCAGTTCTTC.

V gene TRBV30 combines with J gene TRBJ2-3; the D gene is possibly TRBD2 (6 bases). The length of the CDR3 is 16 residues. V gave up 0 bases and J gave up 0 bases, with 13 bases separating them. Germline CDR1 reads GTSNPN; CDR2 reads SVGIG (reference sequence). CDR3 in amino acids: CAWSVMGGLSTDTQYF. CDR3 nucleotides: TGTGCCTGGAGTGTAATGGGGGGTCTTAGCACAGATACGCAGTATTTT. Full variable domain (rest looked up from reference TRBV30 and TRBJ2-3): SQTIHQWPATLVQPVGSPLSLECTVEGTSNPNLYWYRQAAGRGLQLLFYSVGIGQISSEVPQNLSASRPQDRQFILSSKKLLLSDSGFYLCAWSVMGGLSTDTQYFGPGTRLTVL.

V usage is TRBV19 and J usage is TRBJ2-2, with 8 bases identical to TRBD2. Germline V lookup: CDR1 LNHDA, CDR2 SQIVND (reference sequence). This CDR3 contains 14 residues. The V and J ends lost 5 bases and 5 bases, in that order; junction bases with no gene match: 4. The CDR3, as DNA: TGTGCCAGTAGTCATGAGCGGGGGACCGGGGAGCTGTTTTTT. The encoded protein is CASSHERGTGELFF. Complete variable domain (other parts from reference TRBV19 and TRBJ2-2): DGGITQSPKYLFRKEGQNVTLSCEQNLNHDAMYWYRQDPGQGLRLIYYSQIVNDFQKGDIAEGYSVSREKKESFPLTVTSAQKNPTAFYLCASSHERGTGELFFGEGSRLTVL.

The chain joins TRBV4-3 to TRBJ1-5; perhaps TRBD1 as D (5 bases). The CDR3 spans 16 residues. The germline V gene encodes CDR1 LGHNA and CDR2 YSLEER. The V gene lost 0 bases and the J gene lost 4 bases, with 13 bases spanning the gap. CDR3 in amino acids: CASSQDLGAENQPQHF. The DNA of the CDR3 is TGCGCCAGCAGCCAAGATCTAGGGGCCGAGAATCAGCCCCAGCATTTT.

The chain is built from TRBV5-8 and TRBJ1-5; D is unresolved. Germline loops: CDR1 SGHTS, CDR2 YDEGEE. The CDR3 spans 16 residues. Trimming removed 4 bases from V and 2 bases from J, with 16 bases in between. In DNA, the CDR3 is TGTGCCAGCAGCCACCGTCCCGGGGAGGGCAATCAGCCCCAGCATTTT. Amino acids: CASSHRPGEGNQPQHF.

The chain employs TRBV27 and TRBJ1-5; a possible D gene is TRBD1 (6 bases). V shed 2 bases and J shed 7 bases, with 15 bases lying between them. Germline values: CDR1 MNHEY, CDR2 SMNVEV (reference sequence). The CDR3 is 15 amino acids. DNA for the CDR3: TGTGCCAGCAGTTTAGCCCAGGGGATGATGCAGCCCCAGCATTTT. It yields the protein CASSLAQGMMQPQHF.

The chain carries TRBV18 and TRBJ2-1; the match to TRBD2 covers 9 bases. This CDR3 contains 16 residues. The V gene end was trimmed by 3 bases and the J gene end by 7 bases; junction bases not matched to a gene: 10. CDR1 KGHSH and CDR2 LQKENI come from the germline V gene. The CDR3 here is CASSPQLAGGPNEQFF. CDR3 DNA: TGTGCCAGCTCACCCCAGCTCGCGGGAGGGCCGAATGAGCAGTTCTTC.

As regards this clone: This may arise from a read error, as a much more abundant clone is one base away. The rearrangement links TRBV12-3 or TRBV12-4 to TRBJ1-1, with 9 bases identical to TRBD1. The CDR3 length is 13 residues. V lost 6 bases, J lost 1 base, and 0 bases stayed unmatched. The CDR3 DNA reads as TGTGCCAGCAGGGGACAGGGGAACACTGAAGCTTTCTTT. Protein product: CASRGQGNTEAFF.

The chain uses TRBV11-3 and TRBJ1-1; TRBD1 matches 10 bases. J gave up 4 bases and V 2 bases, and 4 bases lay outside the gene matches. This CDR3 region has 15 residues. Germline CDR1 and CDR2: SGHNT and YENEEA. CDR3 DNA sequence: TGTGCCAGCAGCTTAACCGGGACAGGGGCCACTGAAGCTTTCTTT. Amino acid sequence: CASSLTGTGATEAFF.

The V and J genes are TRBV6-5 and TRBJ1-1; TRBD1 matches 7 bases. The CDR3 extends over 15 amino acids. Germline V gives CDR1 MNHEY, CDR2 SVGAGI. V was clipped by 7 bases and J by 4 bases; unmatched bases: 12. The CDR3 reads CASTLPGGLPTEAFF. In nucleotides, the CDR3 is TGTGCCAGCACCCTACCAGGGGGGCTTCCCACTGAAGCTTTCTTT.

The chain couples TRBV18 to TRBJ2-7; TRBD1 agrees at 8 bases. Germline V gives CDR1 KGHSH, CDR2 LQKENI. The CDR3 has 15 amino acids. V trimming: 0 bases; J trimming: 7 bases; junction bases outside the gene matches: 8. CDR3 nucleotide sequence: TGTGCCAGCTCACCACCGGTAGGACAGGGAGGAGAGCAGTACTTC. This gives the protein CASSPPVGQGGEQYF.

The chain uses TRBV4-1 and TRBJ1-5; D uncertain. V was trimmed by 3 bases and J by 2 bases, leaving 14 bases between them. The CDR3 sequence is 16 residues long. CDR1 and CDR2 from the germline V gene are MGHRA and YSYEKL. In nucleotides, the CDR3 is TGCGCCAGCAGCCAGCATCCGGGAGTGGGCAATCAGCCCCAGCATTTT. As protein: CASSQHPGVGNQPQHF.

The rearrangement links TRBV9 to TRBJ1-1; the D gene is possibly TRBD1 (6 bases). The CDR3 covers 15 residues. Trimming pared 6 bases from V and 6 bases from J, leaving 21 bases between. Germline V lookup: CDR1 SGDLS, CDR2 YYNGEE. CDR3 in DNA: TGTGCCAGCACCAGATCATACAGGGTGGAGGCTGAAGCTTTCTTT. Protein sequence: CASTRSYRVEAEAFF.

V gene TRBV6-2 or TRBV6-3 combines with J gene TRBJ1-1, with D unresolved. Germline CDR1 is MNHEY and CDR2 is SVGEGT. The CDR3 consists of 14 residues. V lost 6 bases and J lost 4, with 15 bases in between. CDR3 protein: CASSKTKVGTEAFF. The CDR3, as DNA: TGTGCCAGCAGCAAGACAAAGGTCGGCACTGAAGCTTTCTTT.

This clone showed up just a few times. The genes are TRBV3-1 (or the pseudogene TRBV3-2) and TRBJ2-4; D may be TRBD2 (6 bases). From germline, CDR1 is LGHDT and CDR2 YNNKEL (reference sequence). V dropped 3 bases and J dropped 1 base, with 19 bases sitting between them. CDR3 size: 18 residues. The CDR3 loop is CASSQETSSGVAKNIQYF. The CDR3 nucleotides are TGTGCCAGCAGCCAGGAGACTAGTTCGGGAGTGGCCAAAAACATTCAGTACTTC.